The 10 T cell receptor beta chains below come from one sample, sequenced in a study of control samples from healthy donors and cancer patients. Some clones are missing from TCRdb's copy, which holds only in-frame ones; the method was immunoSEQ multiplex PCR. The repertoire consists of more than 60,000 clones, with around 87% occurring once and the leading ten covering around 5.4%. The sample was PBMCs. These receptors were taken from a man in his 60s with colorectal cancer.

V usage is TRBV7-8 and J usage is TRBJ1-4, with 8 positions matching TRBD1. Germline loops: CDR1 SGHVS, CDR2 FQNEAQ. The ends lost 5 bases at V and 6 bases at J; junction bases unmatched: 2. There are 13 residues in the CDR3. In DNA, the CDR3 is TGTGCCAGCAGCCCAGGGGGCCATGAAAAACTGTTTTTT. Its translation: CASSPGGHEKLFF. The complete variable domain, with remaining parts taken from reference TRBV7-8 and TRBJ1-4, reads GAGVSQSPRYKVAKRGQDVALRCDPISGHVSLFWYQQALGQGPEFLTYFQNEAQLDKSGLPSDRFFAERPEGSVSTLKIQRTQQEDSAVYLCASSPGGHEKLFFGSGTQLSVL.

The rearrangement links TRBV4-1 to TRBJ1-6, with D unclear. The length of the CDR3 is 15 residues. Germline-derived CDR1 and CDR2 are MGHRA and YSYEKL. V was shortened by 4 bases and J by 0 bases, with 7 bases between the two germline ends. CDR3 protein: CASSPRSSYNSPLHF. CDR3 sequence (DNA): TGCGCCAGCAGCCCCCGAAGCTCCTATAATTCACCCCTCCACTTT.

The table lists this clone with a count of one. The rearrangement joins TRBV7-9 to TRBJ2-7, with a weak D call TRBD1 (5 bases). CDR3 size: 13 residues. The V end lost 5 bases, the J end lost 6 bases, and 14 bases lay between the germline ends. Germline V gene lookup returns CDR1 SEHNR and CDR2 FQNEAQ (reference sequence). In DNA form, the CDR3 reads TGTGCCAGCAGCCCCACCCAGACAGTCGAGCAGTACTTC. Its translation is CASSPTQTVEQYF.

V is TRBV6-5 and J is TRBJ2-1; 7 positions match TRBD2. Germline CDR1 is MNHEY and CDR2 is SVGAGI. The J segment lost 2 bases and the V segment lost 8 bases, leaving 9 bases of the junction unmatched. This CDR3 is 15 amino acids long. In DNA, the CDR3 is TGTGCCAGCCGCTCCCGGGCGGGGGCCTACAATGAGCAGTTCTTC. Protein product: CASRSRAGAYNEQFF.

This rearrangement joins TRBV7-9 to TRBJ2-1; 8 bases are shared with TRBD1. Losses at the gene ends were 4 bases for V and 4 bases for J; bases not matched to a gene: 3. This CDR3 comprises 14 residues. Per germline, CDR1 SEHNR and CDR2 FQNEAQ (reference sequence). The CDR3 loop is CASSSDRVYNEQFF. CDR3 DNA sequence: TGTGCCAGCAGCTCGGACAGGGTATACAATGAGCAGTTCTTC.

The CDR3 loop is CASSSPGWGQPQHF. The CDR3 bases are TGTGCCAGCAGTTCCCCGGGGTGGGGACAGCCCCAGCATTTT. The V gene is TRBV6-2 or TRBV6-3, the J gene TRBJ1-5; D remains unclear. The CDR3 runs to 14 residues. The V gene lost 4 bases and the J gene lost 7 bases, with 14 bases spanning the gap. Germline V gene sequence: CDR1 MNHEY, CDR2 SVGEGT.

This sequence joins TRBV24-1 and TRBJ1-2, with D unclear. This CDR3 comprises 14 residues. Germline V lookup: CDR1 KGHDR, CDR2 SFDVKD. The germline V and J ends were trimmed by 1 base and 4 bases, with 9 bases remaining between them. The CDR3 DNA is TGTGCCACCAGTGATTTAGGGCGGACCTATGGCTACACCTTC. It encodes CATSDLGRTYGYTF.

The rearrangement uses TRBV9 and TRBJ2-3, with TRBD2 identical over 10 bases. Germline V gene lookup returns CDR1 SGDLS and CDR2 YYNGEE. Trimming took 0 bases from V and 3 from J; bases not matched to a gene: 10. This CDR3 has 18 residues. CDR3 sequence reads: CASSVGASGGAPTDTQYF. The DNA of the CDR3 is TGTGCCAGCAGCGTAGGGGCTAGCGGGGGAGCCCCAACAGATACGCAGTATTTT.

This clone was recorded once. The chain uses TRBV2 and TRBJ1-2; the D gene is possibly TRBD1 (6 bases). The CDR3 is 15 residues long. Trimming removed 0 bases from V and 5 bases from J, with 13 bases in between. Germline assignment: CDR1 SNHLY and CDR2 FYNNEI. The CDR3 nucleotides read TGTGCCAGCAGTGAAGCGGGGGGGCTGGGATATGGCTACACCTTC. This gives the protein CASSEAGGLGYGYTF.

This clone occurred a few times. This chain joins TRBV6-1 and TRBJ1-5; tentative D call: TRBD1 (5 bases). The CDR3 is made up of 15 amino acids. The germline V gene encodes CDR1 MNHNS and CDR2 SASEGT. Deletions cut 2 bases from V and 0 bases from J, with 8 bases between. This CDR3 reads CASSEIGHSNQPQHF. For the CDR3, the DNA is TGTGCCAGCAGTGAAATAGGACATAGCAATCAGCCCCAGCATTTT.